Below are 23 T cell receptor beta chains sequenced from a single sample in a study of blood T cell repertoires in COVID-19. Only in-frame clones appear in the TCRdb table, and some are missing; sequencing was by immunoSEQ multiplex PCR. The repertoire holds hundreds of thousands of clones, with approximately 87% as singletons. Sequenced: peripheral blood. The origin of the receptors is a woman aged 45-60 years with acute or convalescent COVID-19.

The chain employs TRBV7-9 and TRBJ2-7; 14 positions agree with TRBD2. Germline CDR1 SEHNR, CDR2 FQNEAQ (reference sequence). V was pared by 6 bases and J by 6 bases, with 7 bases of the junction left unmatched. The CDR3 sequence is 15 residues long. DNA for the CDR3: TGTGCCAGCAGGAGTTCCGGGACTAGCGGGGGCGAGCAGTACTTC. This sequence encodes CASRSSGTSGGEQYF. The variable domain in full, completed from reference TRBV7-9 and TRBJ2-7, reads DTGVSQNPRHKITKRGQNVTFRCDPISEHNRLYWYRQTLGQGPEFLTYFQNEAQLEKSRLLSDRFSAERPKGSFSTLEIQRTEQGDSAMYLCASRSSGTSGGEQYFGPGTRLTVT.

V usage is TRBV4-3 and J usage is TRBJ1-2; 8 bases are a match to TRBD1. Germline V gene lookup returns CDR1 LGHNA and CDR2 YSLEER. The J segment lost 4 bases and the V segment lost 1 base, leaving 14 bases of the junction unmatched. The CDR3 extends over 18 amino acids. CDR3 nucleotide sequence: TGCGCCAGCAGCCAAGCCAATATTTGGACAGGGTCCGGCTATGGCTACACCTTC. It yields the protein CASSQANIWTGSGYGYTF.

This clone was seen more than once but under ten times. The chain is built from TRBV5-1 and TRBJ1-1; TRBD1 matches 7 bases. This CDR3 spans 14 amino acids. After removal of 3 bases from V and 1 base from J, the junction contained 3 bases not matched to a gene. Per germline, CDR1 SGHRS and CDR2 YFSETQ. The CDR3 loop is CASSSGQENTEAFF. The CDR3 nucleotides read TGCGCCAGCAGCTCCGGACAGGAGAACACTGAAGCTTTCTTT.

This chain links TRBV27 with TRBJ1-2; 10 bases are shared with TRBD1. The CDR3 length is 14 residues. In germline, CDR1 is MNHEY, CDR2 SMNVEV (reference sequence). Trimming removed 3 bases from V and 7 bases from J; junction bases left unmatched: 5. The CDR3 DNA sequence: TGTGCCAGCAGTTTTTCCGGGACAGGGGTTGGCTACACCTTC. It codes for CASSFSGTGVGYTF.

This chain connects TRBV6-2 or TRBV6-3 to TRBJ2-5, with 10 bases aligning to TRBD2. CDR1 and CDR2 (germline): MNHEY, SVGEGT. The CDR3 has 18 amino acids. V gave up 0 bases and J gave up 5 bases; unmatched junction bases: 12. CDR3 sequence reads: CASSYSTVLAGSRETQYF. The CDR3 bases are TGTGCCAGCAGTTACTCGACCGTACTAGCGGGGAGTCGGGAGACCCAGTACTTC.

The chain employs TRBV6-6 and TRBJ2-1; 12 nucleotides match TRBD2. Germline CDR1 reads MNHNY; CDR2 reads SVGAGI (reference sequence). V dropped 6 bases and J dropped 7; count of bases not matched to a gene: 7. The CDR3 is 15 amino acids. In DNA, the CDR3 is TGTGCCAGCAGCCAGACTAGCGGGAGTTTTAATGAGCAGTTCTTC. This translates into CASSQTSGSFNEQFF.

V usage is TRBV29-1 and J usage is TRBJ2-5; maybe TRBD2 (5 bases). The germline V gene has CDR1 SQVTM and CDR2 ANQGSEA. The V gene lost 6 bases and the J gene lost 4 bases, with 18 bases spanning the gap. The CDR3 loop spans 14 amino acids. The CDR3 DNA follows: TGCAGCGTCAAGCCGGGCCCCGCGGGAGAGACCCAGTACTTC. Protein product: CSVKPGPAGETQYF.

CDR3 coding DNA: TGCAGTGCTAGTATAGGGGTCAACACCGGGGAGCTGTTTTTT. As protein: CSASIGVNTGELFF. This chain uses TRBV20-1 with TRBJ2-2; D may be TRBD1 (5 bases). Trimming pared 3 bases from V and 2 bases from J, leaving 10 bases between. CDR1 and CDR2 from the germline V gene are DFQATT and SNEGSKA (reference sequence). This CDR3 has 14 residues.

This chain joins TRBV5-1 and TRBJ1-1; TRBD1 matches at 8 bases. Losses at the gene ends were 5 bases for V and 0 bases for J; bases not matched to a gene: 6. Germline assignment: CDR1 SGHRS and CDR2 YFSETQ. The CDR3 runs 15 residues. In DNA form, the CDR3 reads TGCGCCAGCAGGACAGGGGAGGTCTTGAACACTGAAGCTTTCTTT. Its translation is CASRTGEVLNTEAFF.

V usage is TRBV12-1 and J usage is TRBJ2-1; TRBD2, the table's D call, lacks a check against the DNA. TRBV12-1 is deemed a pseudogene. The CDR3 totals 18 residues. CDR3 sequence: CASSFKAGGDKPYNEQFF. In nucleotides, the CDR3 is TGTGCCAGCAGCTTTAAAGCGGGAGGGGATAAGCCCTACAATGAGCAGTTCTTC.

V is TRBV19 and J is TRBJ2-5; TRBD1 aligns across 9 bases. V lost 2 bases, J lost 4 bases, and 2 bases stayed unmatched. Germline V CDR1 and CDR2: LNHDA, SQIVND (reference sequence). This CDR3 is built from 14 residues. CDR3 in DNA: TGTGCCAGTAGTATAACAGGGGGCCGAGAGACCCAGTACTTC. Encoded protein: CASSITGGRETQYF.

The chain couples TRBV6-1 to TRBJ2-1, with 11 bases lining up with TRBD2. V lost 7 bases, J lost 5 bases, and 10 bases stayed unmatched. The CDR3 consists of 16 residues. Germline V gene lookup returns CDR1 MNHNS and CDR2 SASEGT. CDR3 sequence (DNA): TGTGCCAGCACTGATTTCTTTAGCGGGAGGGACAATGAGCAGTTCTTC. This encodes CASTDFFSGRDNEQFF.

This clone was observed once. This CDR3 is also generated by other DNA sequences in the sample. J is TRBJ1-2 and V is TRBV7-2; 8 bases match TRBD1. CDR1 and CDR2 from the germline V gene are SGHTA and FQGNSA. V lost 5 bases, J lost 2 bases, and 1 base stayed unmatched. The CDR3 extends over 13 amino acids. Here the CDR3 reads CASSRTGNYGYTF. The CDR3 nucleotides are TGTGCCAGCAGCCGGACAGGGAACTATGGCTACACCTTC.

The chain joins TRBV5-1 to TRBJ2-7; a possible D gene is TRBD1 (5 bases). Per germline, CDR1 SGHRS and CDR2 YFSETQ. There are 15 residues in the CDR3. The V and J ends lost 4 bases and 3 bases respectively, with 17 bases between them. In nucleotides, the CDR3 is TGCGCCAGCAGCCTTAATTCAAAGGGGTACTACGAGCAGTACTTC. This sequence encodes CASSLNSKGYYEQYF. Filled out from reference TRBV5-1 and TRBJ2-7, the complete variable domain reads KAGVTQTPRYLIKTRGQQVTLSCSPISGHRSVSWYQQTPGQGLQFLFEYFSETQRNKGNFPGRFSGRQFSNSRSEMNVSTLELGDSALYLCASSLNSKGYYEQYFGPGTRLTVT.

The chain is built from TRBV7-9 and TRBJ1-1; 7 bases agree with TRBD1. Germline CDR1 is SEHNR and CDR2 is FQNEAQ (reference sequence). The junction had 7 bases not matched to a gene; V was cut back by 5 bases and J by 1 base. This CDR3 is 15 amino acids long. The CDR3 loop is CASSARQGANTEAFF. CDR3 nucleotide sequence: TGTGCCAGCAGCGCCCGACAGGGAGCGAACACTGAAGCTTTCTTT.

The V call is TRBV3-1 (or the pseudogene TRBV3-2), the J call TRBJ2-3; 10 positions agree with TRBD2. The germline CDR1 and CDR2 sequences are LGHDT and YNNKEL (reference sequence). The CDR3 has 18 amino acids. With V trimmed by 0 bases and J by 4 bases, 10 bases remained unmatched. Here the CDR3 reads CASSQDMSSGSLADTQYF. The CDR3 DNA reads TGTGCCAGCAGCCAAGACATGTCTAGCGGGAGTCTCGCAGATACGCAGTATTTT.

This chain uses TRBV11-2 with TRBJ1-2, with D hard to call. This CDR3 region has 13 residues. The ends were cut back, 5 bases at V and 3 bases at J, with 10 bases in the middle. Germline CDR1 and CDR2: SGHAT and FQNNGV. The CDR3 sequence is CASSQDGYYGYTF. The CDR3 DNA sequence: TGTGCCAGCAGCCAAGACGGGTACTATGGCTACACCTTC.

The rearrangement joins TRBV5-1 to TRBJ1-1; D may be TRBD1 (5 bases). Germline CDR1 reads SGHRS; CDR2 reads YFSETQ. V lost 7 bases and J 2 bases, leaving 15 bases between the germline ends. CDR3 length: 14 residues. Here the CDR3 DNA reads TGCGCCAGCGGGGCCTCACAGGCCAACACTGAAGCTTTCTTT. This sequence encodes CASGASQANTEAFF.

The chain is built from TRBV7-9 and TRBJ2-5; TRBD2 might be the D (5 bases). The CDR3 is 14 residues long. CDR1 SEHNR and CDR2 FQNEAQ come from the germline V gene (reference sequence). V lost 0 bases and J lost 3, with 8 bases in between. CDR3 amino acids: CASSLAASKETQYF. DNA for the CDR3: TGTGCCAGCAGCTTAGCGGCTAGCAAAGAGACCCAGTACTTC.

On this clone itself: At one boundary the junction diverges from the germline segment, which might be a read error. The sample contains more than one DNA sequence encoding this CDR3. The rearrangement uses TRBV5-1 and TRBJ2-1; 8 positions agree with TRBD1. The CDR3 extends over 15 amino acids. Germline CDR1 is SGHRS and CDR2 is YFSETQ. CDR3 nucleotide sequence: TGCGCCAGCAGCTTGGGCCCAGGGGGCTACGATGAGCAGTTCTTC. Its translation is CASSLGPGGYDEQFF.

The chain joins TRBV5-1 to TRBJ1-3, with TRBD1 as a possible D gene (5 bases). Trimming removed 0 bases from V and 8 bases from J, with 12 bases in between. The CDR3 runs to 14 residues. Per germline, CDR1 SGHRS and CDR2 YFSETQ. DNA for the CDR3: TGCGCCAGCAGCTTGGGGCAGGGATTCGACACCATATATTTT. This encodes CASSLGQGFDTIYF.

This sequence joins TRBV18 and TRBJ2-5; a weak D match, TRBD2 (6 bases). With 6 bases removed from V and 1 base from J, the gap between germline ends came to 9 bases. The CDR3 sequence is 13 residues long. The germline gives CDR1 KGHSH, CDR2 LQKENI. CDR3 sequence (DNA): TGTGCCAGCTCTCCGGGACTCCAAGAGACCCAGTACTTC. Its protein is CASSPGLQETQYF.

The chain is built from TRBV19 and TRBJ1-2; TRBD1 agrees at 9 bases. The CDR3 covers 13 residues. V dropped 5 bases and J dropped 8; count of bases not matched to a gene: 6. Germline CDR1 reads LNHDA; CDR2 reads SQIVND (reference sequence). CDR3 in amino acids: CASSPWDREGYTF. CDR3 bases: TGTGCCAGTAGTCCCTGGGACAGGGAAGGCTACACCTTC.